This T cell receptor (beta chain) emerged from a study of blood T cell repertoires in COVID-19. Repertoires were generated with immunoSEQ multiplex PCR, while TCRdb's copy carries only in-frame clones and drops some. The table lists 250,000 or so clones, over 80% of them singletons. The CDR3 is 15 residues long. V shed 3 bases and J shed 0 bases, with 10 bases lying between them. From germline, CDR1 is SGHDT and CDR2 YYEEEE. The TCR sequence derives from a woman between 40 and 55 years old who had been exposed to COVID-19. Sequenced material: PBMCs or T cells enriched from blood (not recorded which). This chain links TRBV5-6 with TRBJ2-4; no clear D gene. The CDR3 sequence is CASSSTVLAKNIQYF. The CDR3 coding sequence is TGTGCCAGCAGCTCTACAGTTTTAGCCAAAAACATTCAGTACTTC.